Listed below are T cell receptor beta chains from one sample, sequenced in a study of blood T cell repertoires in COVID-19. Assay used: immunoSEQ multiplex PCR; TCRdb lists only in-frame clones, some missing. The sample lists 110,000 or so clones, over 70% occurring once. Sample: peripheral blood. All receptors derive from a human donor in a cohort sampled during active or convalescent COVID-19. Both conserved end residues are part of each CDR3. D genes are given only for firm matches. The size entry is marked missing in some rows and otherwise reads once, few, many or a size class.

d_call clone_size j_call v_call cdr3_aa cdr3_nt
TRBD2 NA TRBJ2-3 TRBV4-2 CASSLIGTSGSFDETDTQYF TGTGCCAGCAGCCTTATCGGGACTAGCGGCTCTTTTGACGAAACAGATACGCAGTATTTT
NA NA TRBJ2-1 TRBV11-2 CASSYLVVARNNEQFF TGTGCCAGCAGCTACCTTGTGGTAGCGAGAAACAATGAGCAGTTCTTC
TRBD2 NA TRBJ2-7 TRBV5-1 CASSTGVAGSYEQYF TGCGCCAGCAGCACCGGTGTAGCGGGGTCCTACGAGCAGTACTTC
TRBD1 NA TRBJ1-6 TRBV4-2 CASSHRWGTGFDSPLHF TGTGCCAGCAGCCACCGATGGGGGACAGGCTTCGATTCACCCCTCCACTTT
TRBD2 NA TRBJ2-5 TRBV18 CASSPKGAGVKETQYF TGTGCCAGCTCACCAAAGGGAGCGGGAGTTAAAGAGACCCAGTACTTC
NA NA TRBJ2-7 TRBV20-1 CSASSSVHEQYF TGCAGTGCTAGTTCATCAGTCCACGAGCAGTACTTC
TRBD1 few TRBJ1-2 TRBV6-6 CASSSRGRRNGYTF TGTGCCAGCAGTTCTAGGGGGCGCCGAAATGGCTACACCTTC
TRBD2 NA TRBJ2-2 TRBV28 CASRGLAGEELFF TGTGCCAGCAGGGGACTAGCGGGAGAGGAGCTGTTTTTT
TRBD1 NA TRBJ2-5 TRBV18 CASSPRTGKFGTQYF TGTGCCAGCTCGCCTCGGACAGGGAAGTTTGGGACCCAGTACTTC
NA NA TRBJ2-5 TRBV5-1 CASSTGQGGGKETQYF TGCGCCAGCAGCACCGGACAGGGAGGGGGTAAAGAGACCCAGTACTTC
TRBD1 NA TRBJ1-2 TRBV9 CASSDNRGVGYGYTF TGTGCCAGCAGCGATAACAGGGGGGTCGGCTATGGCTACACCTTC
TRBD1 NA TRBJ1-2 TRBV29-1 CSVAEPVGTGGQGGYTF TGCAGCGTTGCGGAACCCGTGGGGACAGGGGGCCAGGGTGGCTACACCTTC
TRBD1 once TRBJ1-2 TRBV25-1 CASSDPGQVSGYTF TGTGCCAGCAGTGACCCCGGACAGGTTTCTGGCTACACCTTC
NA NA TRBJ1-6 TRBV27 CASRGLGDIEGNSPLHF TGTGCCAGCAGGGGACTAGGCGATATTGAGGGCAATTCACCCCTCCACTTT
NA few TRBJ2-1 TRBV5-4 CASSWTGAGNEQFF TGTGCCAGCAGCTGGACCGGGGCGGGGAATGAGCAGTTCTTC
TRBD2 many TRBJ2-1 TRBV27 CASTLRLAGPNEQFF TGTGCCAGCACCTTGCGACTAGCGGGCCCCAATGAGCAGTTCTTC
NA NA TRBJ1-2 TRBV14 CASSQDSRGAYGYTF TGTGCCAGCAGCCAAGATTCTCGGGGTGCCTATGGCTACACCTTC
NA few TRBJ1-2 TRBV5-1 CASNLAGGYGYTF TGCGCCAGCAATCTCGCGGGGGGCTATGGCTACACCTTC
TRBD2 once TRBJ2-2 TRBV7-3 CASSYSGRNTGELFF TGTGCCAGCAGCTATAGCGGGAGGAACACCGGGGAGCTGTTTTTT
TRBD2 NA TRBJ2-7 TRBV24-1 CATSDLWGGYEQYF TGTGCCACCAGTGATTTGTGGGGGGGTTACGAGCAGTACTTC
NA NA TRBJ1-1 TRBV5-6 CASSLFRGTEAFF TGTGCCAGCAGCTTGTTTAGAGGCACTGAAGCTTTCTTT
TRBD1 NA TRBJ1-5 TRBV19 CASSMVGTGGQPQHF TGTGCCAGTAGTATGGTGGGGACAGGTGGTCAGCCCCAGCATTTT
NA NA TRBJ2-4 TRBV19 CASATQGGGQYF TGTGCCAGTGCGACACAGGGTGGGGGTCAGTACTTC
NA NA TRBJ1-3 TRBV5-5 CASSLDARRDTIYF TGTGCCAGCAGCTTGGACGCCCGGCGGGACACCATATATTTT
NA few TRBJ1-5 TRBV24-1 CATSEQPNAPQHF TGTGCCACCAGTGAACAGCCTAATGCCCCCCAGCATTTT
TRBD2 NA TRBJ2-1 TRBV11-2 CASSLLAGGLGNEQFF TGTGCCAGCAGCTTATTAGCGGGGGGGCTGGGGAATGAGCAGTTCTTC
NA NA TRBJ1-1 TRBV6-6 CASSLPPDWHTEAFF TGTGCCAGCAGTCTCCCACCGGACTGGCACACTGAAGCTTTCTTT
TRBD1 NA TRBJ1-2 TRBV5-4 CASSLSGTGMGGYTF TGTGCCAGCAGCTTGTCCGGGACAGGGATGGGGGGCTACACCTTC
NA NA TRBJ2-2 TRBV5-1 CASSSGFPNTGELFF TGCGCCAGCAGCTCGGGGTTCCCGAACACCGGGGAGCTGTTTTTT
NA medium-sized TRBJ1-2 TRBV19 CASSMGQNYGYTF TGTGCCAGTAGTATGGGACAAAACTATGGCTACACCTTC
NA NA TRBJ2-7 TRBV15 CATSKSAGSDEQYF TGTGCCACCAGCAAATCCGCGGGATCAGACGAGCAGTACTTC
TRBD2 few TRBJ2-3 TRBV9 CASSLRLATSTDTQYF TGTGCCAGCAGCCTCAGACTAGCGACTAGCACAGATACGCAGTATTTT
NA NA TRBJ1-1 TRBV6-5 CASRQPNTEAFF TGTGCCAGCCGACAGCCGAACACTGAAGCTTTCTTT
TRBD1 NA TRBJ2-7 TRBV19 CASSTTGREQYF TGTGCCAGTAGCACGACAGGGCGCGAGCAGTACTTC
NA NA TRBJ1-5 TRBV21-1 CAWRGRDRGRNSNQPQHF TGTGCCTGGAGGGGCCGGGACAGGGGGAGGAATAGCAATCAGCCCCAGCATTTT
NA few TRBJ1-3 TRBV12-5 CASGLSGYGNTIYF TGTGCTAGTGGTTTAAGCGGGTATGGAAACACCATATATTTT
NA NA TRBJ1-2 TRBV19 CASSPRVGGYAAGYTF TGTGCCAGTAGTCCCCGCGTAGGGGGATACGCCGCTGGCTACACCTTC
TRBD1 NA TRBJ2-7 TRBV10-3 CAISGLTGAYEQYF TGTGCCATCAGTGGCTTGACAGGGGCCTACGAGCAGTACTTC
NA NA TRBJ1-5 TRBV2 CASSEWGLSNQPQHF TGTGCCAGCAGTGAATGGGGCCTTAGCAATCAGCCCCAGCATTTT
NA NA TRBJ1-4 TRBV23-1 CASSRESPTNEKLFF TGCGCCAGCAGTCGCGAGAGCCCAACTAATGAAAAACTGTTTTTT
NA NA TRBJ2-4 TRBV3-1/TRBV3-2 CASSQGHSGAMGIQYF TGTGCCAGCAGCCAAGGGCATTCAGGGGCGATGGGTATTCAGTACTTC
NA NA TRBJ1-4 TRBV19 CASSTGIANEKLFF TGTGCCAGTAGCACAGGGATCGCTAATGAAAAACTGTTTTTT
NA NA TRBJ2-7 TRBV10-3 CAIRDAGDYEQYF TGTGCCATCAGAGACGCAGGGGACTACGAGCAGTACTTC
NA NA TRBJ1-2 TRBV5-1 CASRPEWGDYGYTF TGCGCCAGCCGCCCTGAGTGGGGAGACTATGGCTACACCTTC
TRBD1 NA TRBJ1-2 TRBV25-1 CASSQNRGLAYGYTF TGTGCCAGCAGTCAGAACAGGGGGTTGGCCTATGGCTACACCTTC
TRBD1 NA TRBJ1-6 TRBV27 CASSLFSPGQYNSPLHF TGTGCCAGCAGTTTATTTTCTCCGGGACAGTATAATTCACCCCTCCACTTT
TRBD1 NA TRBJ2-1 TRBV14 CASSQPGQGANEQFF TGTGCCAGCAGCCAACCGGGACAGGGGGCTAATGAGCAGTTCTTC
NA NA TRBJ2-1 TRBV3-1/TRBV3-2 CASRGANEQFF TGTGCCAGCCGGGGGGCGAATGAGCAGTTCTTC
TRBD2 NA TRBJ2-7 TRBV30 CAWSVVGRAYEQYF TGTGCCTGGAGTGTAGTGGGGAGGGCCTACGAGCAGTACTTC
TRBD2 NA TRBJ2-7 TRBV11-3 CASSRGGSEQYF TGTGCCAGCAGCCGCGGGGGGAGCGAGCAGTACTTC
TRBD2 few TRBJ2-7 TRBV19 CASSIASGSYEQYF TGTGCCAGTAGTATTGCTAGCGGGAGTTACGAGCAGTACTTC
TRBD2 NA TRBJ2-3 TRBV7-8 CASSGLAGRSTDTQYF TGTGCCAGCAGCGGACTAGCGGGGCGTAGCACAGATACGCAGTATTTT
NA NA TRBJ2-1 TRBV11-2 CASSFVGRSYNEQFF TGTGCCAGCAGCTTCGTTGGCCGGAGCTACAATGAGCAGTTCTTC
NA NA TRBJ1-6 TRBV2 CASRRSPSSYNSPLHF TGTGCCAGCAGGCGATCACCGAGCTCCTATAATTCACCCCTCCACTTT
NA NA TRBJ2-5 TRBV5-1 CASSPGGGAQETQYF TGCGCCAGCAGCCCCGGTGGGGGGGCCCAAGAGACCCAGTACTTC
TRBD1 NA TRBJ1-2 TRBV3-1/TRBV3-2 CASSHSTQGQSLGYTF TGTGCCAGCAGCCACTCGACCCAGGGACAGTCCTTAGGCTACACCTTC
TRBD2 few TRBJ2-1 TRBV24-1 CATSDTRTSGNEQFF TGTGCCACCAGTGATACCAGGACTAGCGGGAATGAGCAGTTCTTC
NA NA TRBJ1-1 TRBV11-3 CASSFPGSEAFF TGTGCCAGCAGCTTCCCAGGCTCTGAAGCTTTCTTT